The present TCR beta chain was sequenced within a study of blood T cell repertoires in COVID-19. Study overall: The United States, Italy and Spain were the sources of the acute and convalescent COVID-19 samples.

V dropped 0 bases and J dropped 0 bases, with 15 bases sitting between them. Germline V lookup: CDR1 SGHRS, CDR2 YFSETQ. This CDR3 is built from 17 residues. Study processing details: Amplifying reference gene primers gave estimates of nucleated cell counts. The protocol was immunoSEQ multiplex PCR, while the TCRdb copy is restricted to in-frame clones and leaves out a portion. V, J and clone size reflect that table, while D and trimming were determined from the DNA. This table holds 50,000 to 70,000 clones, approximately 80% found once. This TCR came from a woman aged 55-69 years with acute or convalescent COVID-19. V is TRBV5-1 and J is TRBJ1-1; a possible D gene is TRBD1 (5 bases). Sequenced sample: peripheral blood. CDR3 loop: CASSLDRRGSMNTEAFF. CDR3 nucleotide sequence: TGCGCCAGCAGCTTGGACCGACGGGGGTCCATGAACACTGAAGCTTTCTTT.